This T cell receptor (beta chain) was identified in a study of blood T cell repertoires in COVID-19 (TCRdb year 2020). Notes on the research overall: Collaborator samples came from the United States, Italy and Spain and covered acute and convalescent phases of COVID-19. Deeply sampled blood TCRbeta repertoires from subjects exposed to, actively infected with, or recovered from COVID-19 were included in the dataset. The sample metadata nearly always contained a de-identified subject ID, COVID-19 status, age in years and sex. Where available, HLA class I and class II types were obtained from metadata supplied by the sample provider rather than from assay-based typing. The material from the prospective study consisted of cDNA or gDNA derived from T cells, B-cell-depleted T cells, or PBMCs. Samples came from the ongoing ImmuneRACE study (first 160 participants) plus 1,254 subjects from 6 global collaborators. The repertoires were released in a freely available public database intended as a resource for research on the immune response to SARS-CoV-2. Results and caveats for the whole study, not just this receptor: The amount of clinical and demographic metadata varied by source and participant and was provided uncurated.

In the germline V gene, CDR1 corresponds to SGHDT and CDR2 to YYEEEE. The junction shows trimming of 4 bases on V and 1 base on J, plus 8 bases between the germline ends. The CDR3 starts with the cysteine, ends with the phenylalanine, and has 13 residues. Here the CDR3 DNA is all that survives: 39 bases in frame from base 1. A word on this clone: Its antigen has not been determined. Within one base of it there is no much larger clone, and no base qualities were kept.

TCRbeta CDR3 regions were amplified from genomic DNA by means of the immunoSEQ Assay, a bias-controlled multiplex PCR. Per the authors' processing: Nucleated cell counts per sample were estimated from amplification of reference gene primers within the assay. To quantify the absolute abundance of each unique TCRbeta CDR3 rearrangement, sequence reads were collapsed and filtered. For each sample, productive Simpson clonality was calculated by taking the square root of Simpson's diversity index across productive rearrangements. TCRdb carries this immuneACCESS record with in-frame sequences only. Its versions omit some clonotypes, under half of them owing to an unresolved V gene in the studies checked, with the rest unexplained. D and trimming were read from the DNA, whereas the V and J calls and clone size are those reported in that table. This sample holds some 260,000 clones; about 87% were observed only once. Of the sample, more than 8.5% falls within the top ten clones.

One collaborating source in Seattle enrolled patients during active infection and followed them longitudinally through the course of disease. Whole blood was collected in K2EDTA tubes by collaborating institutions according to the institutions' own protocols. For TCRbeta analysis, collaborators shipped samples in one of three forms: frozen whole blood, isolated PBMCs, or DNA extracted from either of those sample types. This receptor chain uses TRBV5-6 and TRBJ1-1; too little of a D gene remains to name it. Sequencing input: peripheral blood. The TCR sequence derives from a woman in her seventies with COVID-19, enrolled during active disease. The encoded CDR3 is CASSHTENTEAFF. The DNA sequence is TGTGCCAGCAGCCACACAGAGAACACTGAAGCTTTCTTT. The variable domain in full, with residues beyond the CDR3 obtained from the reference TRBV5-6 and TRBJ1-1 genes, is DAGVTQSPTHLIKTRGQQVTLRCSPKSGHDTVSWYQQALGQGPQFIFQYYEEEERQRGNFPDRFSGHQFPNYSSELNVNALLLGDSALYLCASSHTENTEAFFGQGTRLTVV.